What follows are 24 T cell receptor beta chains derived from one specimen sequenced in a study of cytomegalovirus exposure and HLA in healthy donors. Primers included in the PCR were 60 Vbeta and 13 Jbeta primers. Sequenced by immunoSEQ multiplex PCR; TCRdb stores in-frame clones only, minus some. The sample contains 70,000 to 85,000 clones, approximately 69% of which appear only once. Sequencing input: PBMCs. The receptors were gathered from a man aged 40-55 years in good health and CMV-seropositive.

The J gene is TRBJ1-2, the V gene TRBV29-1; D perhaps matches TRBD1 (6 bases). The V end lost 4 bases, the J end lost 4 bases, and 16 bases lay between the germline ends. The CDR3 loop spans 14 amino acids. Germline assignment: CDR1 SQVTM and CDR2 ANQGSEA. The CDR3 spells CSVVPQGVSYGYTF. The CDR3 nucleotides read TGCAGCGTTGTACCACAGGGCGTCTCCTATGGCTACACCTTC.

The chain carries TRBV6-6 and TRBJ2-7, with a tentative D call TRBD1 (6 bases). There are 12 residues in the CDR3. CDR1 and CDR2 (germline): MNHNY, SVGAGI (reference sequence). Trimming removed 6 bases at V and 3 bases at J, with 9 bases between. CDR3 residues: CASRSRGYEQYF. In nucleotides, the CDR3 is TGTGCCAGCAGATCCAGGGGCTACGAGCAGTACTTC.

V usage is TRBV19 and J usage is TRBJ2-7; 12 bases line up with TRBD2. The CDR3 extends over 16 amino acids. After removal of 3 bases from V and 4 bases from J, the junction contained 7 bases not matched to a gene. Germline loops: CDR1 LNHDA, CDR2 SQIVND (reference sequence). This chain's CDR3 is CASSIGSGLAGYEQYF. The DNA of the CDR3 is TGTGCCAGTAGTATTGGTAGCGGACTAGCGGGATACGAGCAGTACTTC.

The chain employs TRBV9 and TRBJ2-3; maybe TRBD2 (6 bases). This CDR3 comprises 16 residues. Germline values: CDR1 SGDLS, CDR2 YYNGEE. Trimming left V 0 bases short and J 2 bases short, with 13 bases between. The CDR3, as DNA: TGTGCCAGCAGCGTAGGGTTGGCGGGATTCACAGATACGCAGTATTTT. This encodes CASSVGLAGFTDTQYF. The whole variable domain, filled in from reference TRBV9 and TRBJ2-3, reads DSGVTQTPKHLITATGQRVTLRCSPRSGDLSVYWYQQSLDQGLQFLIQYYNGEERAKGNILERFSAQQFPDLHSELNLSSLELGDSALYFCASSVGLAGFTDTQYFGPGTRLTVL.

The chain uses TRBV19 and TRBJ1-2, with a weak D call TRBD1 (5 bases). The length of the CDR3 is 14 residues. Trimming pared 5 bases from V and 7 bases from J, leaving 17 bases between. CDR1 and CDR2 (germline): LNHDA, SQIVND (reference sequence). CDR3 sequence: CASSVQGGVSGYTF. The CDR3 coding sequence is TGTGCCAGTAGTGTGCAGGGCGGAGTGTCTGGCTACACCTTC.

V gene TRBV6-6 combines with J gene TRBJ1-1; 8 positions match TRBD1. The V gene's germline CDR1 is MNHNY and CDR2 SVGAGI (reference sequence). The CDR3 has 14 amino acids. Germline trimming cut 4 bases from V and 4 bases from J; bases unmatched to any gene: 5. The CDR3 here is CASSSRGRGTEAFF. In DNA form, the CDR3 reads TGTGCCAGCAGTTCCAGGGGGCGCGGCACTGAAGCTTTCTTT.

This clone was recorded once. The chain employs TRBV2 and TRBJ1-2, with D perhaps matching TRBD1 (6 bases). Trimming stripped 3 bases from V and 7 bases from J, with 15 bases between. This CDR3 has 14 residues. Germline V gene lookup returns CDR1 SNHLY and CDR2 FYNNEI. This CDR3 reads CASSDPAGVGGYTF. The DNA for the CDR3 is TGTGCCAGCAGTGATCCGGCAGGGGTTGGTGGCTACACCTTC.

The rearrangement joins TRBV4-2 to TRBJ2-1; 7 nucleotides align to TRBD2. From germline, CDR1 is LGHNA and CDR2 YNFKEQ. V trimming: 1 base; J trimming: 0 bases; junction bases outside the gene matches: 3. CDR3 length equals 16 residues. The CDR3 sequence is CASSQATSPSYNEQFF. The DNA of the CDR3 is TGTGCCAGCAGCCAAGCGACTAGCCCCTCCTACAATGAGCAGTTCTTC.

V is TRBV13 and J is TRBJ2-1, with 10 bases identical to TRBD2. The V and J ends lost 5 bases and 2 bases, in that order; junction bases with no gene match: 6. This CDR3 comprises 16 residues. Germline CDR1 and CDR2: PRHDT and FYEKMQ (reference sequence). CDR3 loop: CASSPLSGGAYNEQFF. CDR3 sequence (DNA): TGTGCCAGCAGCCCCCTAAGCGGGGGGGCCTACAATGAGCAGTTCTTC.

This clone was counted a single time. V and J are TRBV9 and TRBJ1-6; 9 bases map to TRBD1. Trimming cost V 3 bases and J 10 bases; bases outside gene matches: 8. The CDR3 is 15 amino acids. Germline CDR1 SGDLS, CDR2 YYNGEE. CDR3 sequence: CASSGGTGSGSPLHF. CDR3 nucleotide sequence: TGTGCCAGCAGCGGCGGGACAGGGTCGGGGTCACCCCTCCACTTT.

The chain joins TRBV5-1 to TRBJ1-1; 9 bases agree with TRBD1. The germline CDR1 and CDR2 sequences are SGHRS and YFSETQ. V lost 5 bases, J lost 5 bases, and 7 bases stayed unmatched. CDR3 length equals 14 residues. Here the CDR3 reads CASRTGTGLTEAFF. The CDR3 DNA sequence: TGCGCCAGCAGAACCGGGACAGGGCTTACTGAAGCTTTCTTT.

The J gene is TRBJ2-5, the V gene TRBV5-1; weak D call: TRBD2 (5 bases). With 4 bases removed from V and 1 base from J, the gap between germline ends came to 17 bases. CDR1 and CDR2 (germline): SGHRS, YFSETQ. This CDR3 is built from 16 residues. The CDR3 loop reads CASSPTASGLQETQYF. The CDR3 coding sequence is TGCGCCAGCAGCCCCACGGCCAGCGGACTCCAAGAGACCCAGTACTTC.

The count of this clone is one. This rearrangement joins TRBV2 to TRBJ1-5; maybe TRBD1 (5 bases). The CDR3 spans 14 residues. Germline values: CDR1 SNHLY, CDR2 FYNNEI. Deletions cut 0 bases from V and 7 bases from J, with 10 bases between. In DNA form, the CDR3 reads TGTGCCAGCAGTGAAGCGCCGGCAGGGCAGCCCCAGCATTTT. Encoded protein: CASSEAPAGQPQHF.

In this sample, this clone turned up once. V is TRBV27 and J is TRBJ2-1; 7 bases map to TRBD2. With 3 bases clipped from V and 3 bases from J, the junction kept 5 bases outside the gene matches. Germline V CDR1 and CDR2: MNHEY, SMNVEV (reference sequence). The CDR3 extends over 15 amino acids. The CDR3 bases are TGTGCCAGCAGTTTGGGCGGGAGCGGCTACAATGAGCAGTTCTTC. Translation gives CASSLGGSGYNEQFF.

As for this clone: The same CDR3 can be traced to other DNA sequences in this sample. The rearrangement links TRBV18 to TRBJ2-5; D not resolved. V lost 2 bases and J 1 base, leaving 8 bases between the germline ends. The CDR3 is made up of 14 amino acids. Germline CDR1 and CDR2: KGHSH and LQKENI. CDR3 region: CASSPGLSQETQYF. The CDR3 coding sequence is TGTGCCAGCTCACCAGGCTTAAGCCAAGAGACCCAGTACTTC.

The J gene is TRBJ1-5, the V gene TRBV6-6, with D maybe TRBD1 (6 bases). This CDR3 comprises 13 residues. The germline gives CDR1 MNHNY, CDR2 SVGAGI (reference sequence). V was pared by 2 bases and J by 5 bases, with 7 bases between. Here the CDR3 DNA reads TGTGCCAGCAGTTACAAGGGGGATCAGCCCCAGCATTTT. It is translated as CASSYKGDQPQHF.

This chain joins TRBV5-4 and TRBJ1-2; D may be TRBD1 (5 bases). Looked up from germline, CDR1 is SGHNT and CDR2 is YYREEE (reference sequence). V was clipped by 0 bases and J by 3 bases, with 6 bases between them. The CDR3 runs to 13 residues. In nucleotides, the CDR3 is TGTGCCAGCAGCTTGGAGGGGCACTATGGCTACACCTTC. Translated: CASSLEGHYGYTF.

The rearrangement joins TRBV7-2 to TRBJ2-7; TRBD1 matches at 7 bases. CDR1 is SGHTA, CDR2 FQGNSA, per germline. J lost 5 bases, V lost 6 bases, and 10 bases had no gene match. This CDR3 comprises 14 residues. This CDR3 is CASRYRQGTHEQYF. CDR3 coding DNA: TGTGCCAGCAGATACAGACAGGGTACCCACGAGCAGTACTTC.

The chain links TRBV27 to TRBJ2-5; 9 nucleotides line up with TRBD1. CDR1 is MNHEY and CDR2 is SMNVEV in the germline V gene (reference sequence). The length of the CDR3 is 14 residues. V lost 2 bases to trimming and J lost 3 bases; unmatched junction nucleotides: 1. The CDR3 nucleotides are TGTGCCAGCAGTTTAGACAGGGGGGAAGAGACCCAGTACTTC. Amino acid sequence: CASSLDRGEETQYF.

Only one count was recorded for this clone. V gene TRBV6-1 combines with J gene TRBJ1-2, with D perhaps matching TRBD1 (5 bases). V was cut by 2 bases and J by 4 bases, with 17 bases left in between. Germline CDR1 MNHNS, CDR2 SASEGT. The CDR3 has 16 amino acids. CDR3 nucleotides: TGTGCCAGCAGTGAAAGCGTTGTGGGGCAGGGCTATGGCTACACCTTC. Its protein is CASSESVVGQGYGYTF.

The chain couples TRBV5-6 to TRBJ2-2; TRBD1 is a possible D gene (6 bases). The germline V gene encodes CDR1 SGHDT and CDR2 YYEEEE. CDR3 size: 18 residues. With 5 bases removed from V and 4 bases from J, the gap between germline ends came to 24 bases. The CDR3: CASSHRVFMRLGTGELFF. Here the CDR3 DNA reads TGTGCCAGCAGTCACAGGGTTTTCATGCGTCTGGGCACCGGGGAGCTGTTTTTT.

The chain employs TRBV27 and TRBJ2-5, with TRBD1 matching over 12 bases. V lost 5 bases, J lost 5 bases, and 6 bases stayed unmatched. CDR1 is MNHEY and CDR2 is SMNVEV in the germline V gene (reference sequence). The CDR3 sequence is 15 residues long. CDR3 loop: CASSPGTGGAETQYF. DNA for the CDR3: TGTGCCAGCAGTCCCGGGACAGGGGGCGCGGAGACCCAGTACTTC.

This clone appeared a few times. In nucleotides, the CDR3 is TGTGCCTGGAGTGGGGCCGGGACAGGGAGAGGAAACACCATATATTTT. Its translation: CAWSGAGTGRGNTIYF. The chain couples TRBV30 to TRBJ1-3; TRBD1 matches at 9 bases. The length of the CDR3 is 16 residues. With 1 base clipped from V and 4 bases from J, the junction kept 8 bases outside the gene matches. Germline V gives CDR1 GTSNPN, CDR2 SVGIG (reference sequence).

The rearrangement links TRBV11-2 to TRBJ1-4; the D gene is possibly TRBD1 (5 bases). The germline gives CDR1 SGHAT, CDR2 FQNNGV. V was shortened by 1 base and J by 4 bases, with 10 bases between the two germline ends. The CDR3 sequence is 15 residues long. CDR3 protein: CASSLGGGVNEKLFF. CDR3 coding DNA: TGTGCCAGCAGCTTAGGAGGAGGGGTTAATGAAAAACTGTTTTTT.